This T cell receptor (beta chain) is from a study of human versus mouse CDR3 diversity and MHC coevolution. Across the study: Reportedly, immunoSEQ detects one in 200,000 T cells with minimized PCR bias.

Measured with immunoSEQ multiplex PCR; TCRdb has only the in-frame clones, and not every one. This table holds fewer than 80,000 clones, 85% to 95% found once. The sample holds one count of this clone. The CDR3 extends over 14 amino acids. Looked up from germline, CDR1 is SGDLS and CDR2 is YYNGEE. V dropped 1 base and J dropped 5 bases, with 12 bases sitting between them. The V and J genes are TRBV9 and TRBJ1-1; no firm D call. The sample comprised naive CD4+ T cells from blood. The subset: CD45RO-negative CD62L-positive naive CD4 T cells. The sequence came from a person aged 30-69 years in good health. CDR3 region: CASSVSVSGTEAFF. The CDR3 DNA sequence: TGTGCCAGCAGCGTAAGCGTGAGTGGAACTGAAGCTTTCTTT.